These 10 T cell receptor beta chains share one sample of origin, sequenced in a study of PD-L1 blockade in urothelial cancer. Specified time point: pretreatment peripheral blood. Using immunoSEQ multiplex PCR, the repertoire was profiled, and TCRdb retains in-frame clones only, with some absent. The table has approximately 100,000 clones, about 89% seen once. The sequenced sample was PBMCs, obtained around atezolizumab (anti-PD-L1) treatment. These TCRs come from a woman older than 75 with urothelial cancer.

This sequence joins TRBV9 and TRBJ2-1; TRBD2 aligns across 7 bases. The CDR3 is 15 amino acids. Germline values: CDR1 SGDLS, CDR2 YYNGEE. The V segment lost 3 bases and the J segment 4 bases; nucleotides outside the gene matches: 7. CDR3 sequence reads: CASSGGRETYNEQFF. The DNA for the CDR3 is TGTGCCAGCAGCGGGGGGAGGGAGACGTACAATGAGCAGTTCTTC. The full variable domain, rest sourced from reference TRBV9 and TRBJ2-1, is DSGVTQTPKHLITATGQRVTLRCSPRSGDLSVYWYQQSLDQGLQFLIQYYNGEERAKGNILERFSAQQFPDLHSELNLSSLELGDSALYFCASSGGRETYNEQFFGPGTRLTVL.

CDR3 sequence reads: CASSLEPGAYNEQFF. The DNA of the CDR3 is TGCGCCAGCAGCTTGGAACCAGGGGCCTACAATGAGCAGTTCTTC. V gene TRBV5-1 combines with J gene TRBJ2-1, with D possibly TRBD1 on 6 matching bases. The CDR3 is 15 amino acids. CDR1 and CDR2 (germline): SGHRS, YFSETQ. The V end was cut by 0 bases, the J end by 2 bases, with 9 bases between.

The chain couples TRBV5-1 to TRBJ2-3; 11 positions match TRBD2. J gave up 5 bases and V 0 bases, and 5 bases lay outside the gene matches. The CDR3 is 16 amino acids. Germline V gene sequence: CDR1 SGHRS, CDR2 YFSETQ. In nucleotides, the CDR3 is TGCGCCAGCAGCTTGGTAGGTGGACTAGCGGGAGATACGCAGTATTTT. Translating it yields CASSLVGGLAGDTQYF. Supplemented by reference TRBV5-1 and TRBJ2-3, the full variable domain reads KAGVTQTPRYLIKTRGQQVTLSCSPISGHRSVSWYQQTPGQGLQFLFEYFSETQRNKGNFPGRFSGRQFSNSRSEMNVSTLELGDSALYLCASSLVGGLAGDTQYFGPGTRLTVL.

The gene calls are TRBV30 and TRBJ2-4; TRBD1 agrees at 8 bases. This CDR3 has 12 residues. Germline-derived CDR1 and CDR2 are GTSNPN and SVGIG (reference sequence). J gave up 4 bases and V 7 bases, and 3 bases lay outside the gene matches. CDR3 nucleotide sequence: TGTGCCTCTGGACAGGGAAAAAACATTCAGTACTTC. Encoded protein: CASGQGKNIQYF.

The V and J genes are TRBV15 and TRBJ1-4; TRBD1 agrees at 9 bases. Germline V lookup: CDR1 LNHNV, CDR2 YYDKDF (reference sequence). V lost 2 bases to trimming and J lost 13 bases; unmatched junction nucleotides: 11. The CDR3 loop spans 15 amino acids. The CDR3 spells CATSRPGTGLQRLFF. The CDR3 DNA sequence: TGTGCCACCAGCAGACCCGGGACAGGGCTGCAGCGACTGTTTTTT.

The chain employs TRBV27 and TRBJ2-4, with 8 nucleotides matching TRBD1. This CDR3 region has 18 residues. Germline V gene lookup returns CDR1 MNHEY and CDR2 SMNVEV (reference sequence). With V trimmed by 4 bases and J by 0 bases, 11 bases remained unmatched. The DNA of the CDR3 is TGTGCCAGCAGTTCAGGACCGGGACAGGATATAGCCAAAAACATTCAGTACTTC. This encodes CASSSGPGQDIAKNIQYF.

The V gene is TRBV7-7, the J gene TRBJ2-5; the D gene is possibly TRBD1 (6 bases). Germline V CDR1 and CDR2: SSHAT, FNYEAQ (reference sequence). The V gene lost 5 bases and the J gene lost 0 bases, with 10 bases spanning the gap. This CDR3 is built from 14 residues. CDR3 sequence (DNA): TGTGCCAGCAGCCCAACAGGGAACCAAGAGACCCAGTACTTC. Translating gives CASSPTGNQETQYF.

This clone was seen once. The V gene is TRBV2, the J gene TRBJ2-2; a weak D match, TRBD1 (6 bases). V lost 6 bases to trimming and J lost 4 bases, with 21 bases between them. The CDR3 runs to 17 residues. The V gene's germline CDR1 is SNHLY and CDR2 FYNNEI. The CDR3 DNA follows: TGTGCCAGCAGCGAACCCCGCCAGACAGGATCCACCGGGGAGCTGTTTTTT. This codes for CASSEPRQTGSTGELFF.

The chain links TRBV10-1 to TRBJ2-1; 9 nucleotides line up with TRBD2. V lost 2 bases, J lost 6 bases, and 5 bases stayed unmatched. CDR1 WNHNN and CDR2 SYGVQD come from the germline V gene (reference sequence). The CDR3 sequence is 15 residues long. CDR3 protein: CASSEPGLAANEQFF. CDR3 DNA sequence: TGCGCCAGCAGTGAGCCGGGACTAGCCGCCAATGAGCAGTTCTTC.

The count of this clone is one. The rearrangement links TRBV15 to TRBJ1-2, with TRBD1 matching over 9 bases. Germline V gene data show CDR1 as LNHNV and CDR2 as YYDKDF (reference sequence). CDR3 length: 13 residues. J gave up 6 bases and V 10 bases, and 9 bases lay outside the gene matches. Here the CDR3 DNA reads TGTGCCATTCGACAGGGGGTAGGGGATGGCTACACCTTC. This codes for CAIRQGVGDGYTF.